The 19 T cell receptor beta chains below all came from one sample that was sequenced in a study of shared clonotypes between healthy human individuals. The protocol was immunoSEQ multiplex PCR, while the TCRdb copy is restricted to in-frame clones and leaves out a portion. The repertoire holds approximately 700,000 clones, with around 73% as singletons. Specimen: memory CD4+ T cells sorted from blood. The subset here: CD45RA-negative fraction. These receptors were collected from a woman between 25 and 40 years old in good health.

The V and J genes are TRBV6-6 and TRBJ1-1, with D maybe TRBD1 (6 bases). V dropped 6 bases and J dropped 0 bases, with 14 bases sitting between them. The germline CDR1 and CDR2 sequences are MNHNY and SVGAGI (reference sequence). The length of the CDR3 is 15 residues. The CDR3 here is CASSLQRQVNTEAFF. The CDR3 coding sequence is TGTGCCAGCAGCCTCCAGAGACAGGTGAACACTGAAGCTTTCTTT.

The chain recombines TRBV5-1 with TRBJ1-1; D perhaps matches TRBD1 (6 bases). The CDR3 extends over 16 amino acids. CDR1 and CDR2 (germline): SGHRS, YFSETQ. Deletions cut 0 bases from V and 2 bases from J, with 14 bases between. CDR3 sequence (DNA): TGCGCCAGCAGCTTGGAGGGGGTACAGGCCAACACTGAAGCTTTCTTT. Translating it yields CASSLEGVQANTEAFF.

Ten or more counts support this clone. The chain is built from TRBV19 and TRBJ2-2; no reliable D call. Between the trimmed V and J ends, which lost 0 bases and 7 bases, there was a span of 6 bases. CDR1 is LNHDA and CDR2 is SQIVND in the germline V gene (reference sequence). This CDR3 has 13 residues. CDR3 DNA sequence: TGTGCCAGTAGTATAGAACTTGGCGGGGAGCTGTTTTTT. It translates to CASSIELGGELFF.

The V call is TRBV10-3, the J call TRBJ1-3; D might be TRBD1 (5 bases). Germline lookup yields CDR1 ENHRY and CDR2 SYGVKD. The CDR3 has 16 amino acids. Trimming took off 3 bases at V and 4 bases at J, with 16 bases between the two ends. As DNA, the CDR3 is TGTGCCATCAGTGATCAGACTTCAGGGTTGGGAAACACCATATATTTT. Amino acids: CAISDQTSGLGNTIYF.

In nucleotides, the CDR3 is TGTGCCAGCAGCTTAGACCCAGCGGGAGGTCGGCCAGATACGCAGTATTTT. This sequence encodes CASSLDPAGGRPDTQYF. The chain is built from TRBV7-9 and TRBJ2-3; 9 bases line up with TRBD2. The V and J ends lost 1 base and 4 bases, in that order; junction bases with no gene match: 9. Germline CDR1 reads SEHNR; CDR2 reads FQNEAQ (reference sequence). CDR3 length: 17 amino acids.

V and J are TRBV7-3 and TRBJ2-5; D is unclear. The CDR3 is 16 residues long. V lost 2 bases, J lost 5 bases, and 18 bases lay in between. From germline, CDR1 is SGHTA and CDR2 FQGTGA. The CDR3 region is CASSLSPSSRTETQYF. For the CDR3, the DNA is TGTGCCAGCAGCTTATCACCTAGTAGTAGAACGGAGACCCAGTACTTC.

This clone was counted only a few times. CDR3 sequence reads: CASSPRRQEAFF. The CDR3 region has the DNA TGTGCCAGCAGTCCACGACGGCAGGAAGCTTTCTTT. The gene calls are TRBV28 and TRBJ1-1; no clear D. V was shortened by 5 bases and J by 8 bases, with 12 bases between the two germline ends. Germline V gives CDR1 MDHEN, CDR2 SYDVKM. This CDR3 is built from 12 residues.

The rearrangement links TRBV28 to TRBJ1-2, with 8 bases fitting TRBD1. The CDR3 is 13 residues long. After removal of 5 bases from V and 8 bases from J, the junction contained 7 bases not matched to a gene. Germline CDR1 MDHEN, CDR2 SYDVKM. CDR3 DNA sequence: TGTGCCAGCAGTGATGACAGGGGCAAGGGCTACACCTTC. Translating it yields CASSDDRGKGYTF.

This clone was seen only a few times. The CDR3 reads CASSVGYHLGTGELFF. The CDR3 region has the DNA TGTGCCAGCAGCGTAGGGTACCACTTGGGGACCGGGGAGCTGTTTTTT. The chain joins TRBV9 to TRBJ2-2; D call uncertain. The CDR3 length is 16 residues. Trimming left V 0 bases short and J 5 bases short, with 14 bases between. Germline assignment: CDR1 SGDLS and CDR2 YYNGEE.

This clone was counted between two and nine times. The V and J genes are TRBV5-4 and TRBJ1-1, with TRBD1 matching over 7 bases. This CDR3 region has 14 residues. CDR1 SGHNT and CDR2 YYREEE come from the germline V gene (reference sequence). Trimming at V came to 4 bases and at J to 5 bases, leaving 8 bases not matched to a gene. Here the CDR3 DNA reads TGTGCCAGCAGCGCGGACAGGTCGGAGACTGAAGCTTTCTTT. Its protein product is CASSADRSETEAFF.

This clone was detected only once. The V and J genes are TRBV7-2 and TRBJ1-4, with a tentative D call TRBD1 (5 bases). Germline assignment: CDR1 SGHTA and CDR2 FQGNSA. Trimming cost V 5 bases and J 8 bases, with 12 bases left between them. The CDR3 is 13 residues long. The CDR3, as DNA: TGTGCCAGCAGCACCGGTAGGGGAGAAAAACTGTTTTTT. It codes for CASSTGRGEKLFF.

This rearrangement joins TRBV6-5 to TRBJ1-1; D is uncertain. The CDR3 spans 13 residues. The ends were cut back, 6 bases at V and 0 bases at J, with 8 bases in the middle. CDR1 is MNHEY and CDR2 is SVGAGI in the germline V gene. CDR3 DNA: TGTGCCAGCAGCCATTTAATGAACACTGAAGCTTTCTTT. Its protein is CASSHLMNTEAFF.

The chain uses TRBV7-3 and TRBJ2-2; no firm D call. Germline V gene sequence: CDR1 SGHTA, CDR2 FQGTGA. Trimming cost V 5 bases and J 7 bases, with 11 bases left between them. The CDR3 runs 13 residues. CDR3 nucleotide sequence: TGTGCCAGCAGCCAAGGCGTCATCGGGGAGCTGTTTTTT. This encodes CASSQGVIGELFF.

This clone has only one observation. The rearrangement links TRBV5-4 to TRBJ1-2; 7 positions agree with TRBD1. With V trimmed by 0 bases and J by 7 bases, 3 bases remained unmatched. Germline CDR1 is SGHNT and CDR2 is YYREEE (reference sequence). CDR3 length: 13 residues. DNA of the CDR3: TGTGCCAGCAGCTTGGAACAGGGGTTTGGCTACACCTTC. Protein product: CASSLEQGFGYTF.

This clone was detected only a few times. The chain couples TRBV14 to TRBJ2-2; 8 positions match TRBD2. The CDR3 has 17 residues. CDR1 is SGHDN, CDR2 FVKESK, per germline. V lost 1 base to trimming and J lost 8 bases; unmatched junction nucleotides: 12. The DNA of the CDR3 is TGTGCCAGCAGCCAAGCACGGACGGGAGGGCCTTTAGGGGAGCTGTTTTTT. It specifies CASSQARTGGPLGELFF.

The chain employs TRBV28 and TRBJ2-3; possible D gene TRBD1, 5 bases. The germline CDR1 and CDR2 sequences are MDHEN and SYDVKM. V lost 5 bases and J 1 base, leaving 19 bases between the germline ends. This CDR3 is built from 17 residues. CDR3 amino acids: CASSVSRALGGTDTQYF. CDR3 coding DNA: TGTGCCAGCAGTGTAAGCCGGGCCCTAGGGGGCACAGATACGCAGTATTTT.

This chain joins TRBV6-1 and TRBJ1-2, with 7 bases that match TRBD1. Per germline, CDR1 MNHNS and CDR2 SASEGT. CDR3 length equals 14 residues. V lost 5 bases and J lost 2; bases outside the gene matches: 5. CDR3 amino acids: CASSTGTANYGYTF. CDR3 coding DNA: TGTGCCAGCAGTACCGGGACAGCGAACTATGGCTACACCTTC.

The chain combines TRBV7-2 with TRBJ2-7; 7 bases fit TRBD2. The CDR3 consists of 15 residues. Per the germline V gene, CDR1 is SGHTA and CDR2 is FQGNSA. Germline trimming cut 4 bases from V and 2 bases from J; bases unmatched to any gene: 8. The CDR3 protein is CASSSVAGTTYEQYF. CDR3 in DNA: TGTGCCAGCAGCTCAGTAGCGGGTACGACCTACGAGCAGTACTTC.

The chain combines TRBV5-1 with TRBJ2-7; TRBD2 might be the D (6 bases). The CDR3 sequence is 15 residues long. V lost 0 bases to trimming and J lost 2 bases, with 12 bases between them. CDR1 and CDR2 (germline): SGHRS, YFSETQ. The CDR3 loop is CASSLDLAQTYEQYF. The CDR3 DNA reads as TGCGCCAGCAGCTTGGATCTAGCGCAAACCTACGAGCAGTACTTC. The full variable domain, its missing parts supplied by reference TRBV5-1 and TRBJ2-7, is KAGVTQTPRYLIKTRGQQVTLSCSPISGHRSVSWYQQTPGQGLQFLFEYFSETQRNKGNFPGRFSGRQFSNSRSEMNVSTLELGDSALYLCASSLDLAQTYEQYFGPGTRLTVT.